This TCR beta chain was recorded in a study of cytomegalovirus exposure and HLA in healthy donors. Worth noting for this clone: Its specificity is not known.

General observations from the study: Later work showed greater clonal expansion in HLA-associated TCR beta chains than in equally common others. Most TCRs appeared rarely, but some public TCRs recurred in many donors. Segments of the TCR beta V type were, in most cases, productive about 87% or about 30% of the time in an earlier analysis.

Primers for the PCR totalled 60 Vbeta and 13 Jbeta. Sequencing used immunoSEQ multiplex PCR; TCRdb keeps in-frame clones, though not all of them. The table shows about 180,000 clones, with around 80% occurring only once. Sequencing used PBMCs. The sequence came from a man between 18 and 29 years old in good health and CMV-seronegative.

CDR3 loop: CSAKQGYEQYF. The CDR3 DNA follows: TGCAGTGCCAAACAGGGCTACGAGCAGTACTTC. The rearrangement uses TRBV20-1 and TRBJ2-7; D possibly corresponds to TRBD1 (6 bases). V was shortened by 6 bases and J by 3 bases, with 9 bases between the two germline ends. This CDR3 has 11 residues. Germline V gives CDR1 DFQATT, CDR2 SNEGSKA (reference sequence).